This TCR beta chain was captured in a study of T cell responses to AZD1222 COVID-19 vaccine. Method: immunoSEQ multiplex PCR; TCRdb's copy keeps in-frame clones and lacks some. The sample shows 65,000 to 95,000 clones, 80% to 90% of them seen only once. Study results and caveats: Reports say nearly half of spike-specific TCRs go after unmutated variant regions. At baseline, seropositivity was found in only a handful of AZD1222 recipients. The span of vaccine-associated CD4 TCRs extended across spike, with dominance at 160-218 and 743-854.

Second doses were pooled across both intervals (about 4 or about 12 weeks). The sample holds a few counts of this clone. What it binds is not known. This TCR was recovered from an adult who received the AZD1222 COVID-19 vaccine. The starting material was peripheral blood, obtained 28 days after the second AZD1222 dose.

CDR3 loop: CATSRPAGTSGNTIYF. The DNA of the CDR3 is TGTGCCACCAGCAGACCTGCGGGGACGTCCGGAAACACCATATATTTT. The J gene is TRBJ1-3, the V gene TRBV15, with D possibly being TRBD1 (5 bases). V was trimmed by 2 bases and J by 4 bases, leaving 15 bases between them. CDR1 and CDR2 (germline): LNHNV, YYDKDF (reference sequence). The CDR3 has 16 amino acids.